Given below is one T cell receptor beta chain in context. Its specificity is not known. The CDR3 consists of 15 residues. From germline, CDR1 is SGHTA and CDR2 FQGNSA. The V and J ends lost 6 bases and 7 bases respectively, with 16 bases between them. These data are taken from a study of cytomegalovirus exposure and HLA in healthy donors. Study-level background: The 110 million or so unique TCR beta sequences, from around 200 million T cells, were found by an earlier analysis. Early on, a data release was issued that held 80 million or so unique TCRs from HLA-typed donors. Study conclusions and caveats: Later findings reportedly placed an Asian-associated ancestry cluster below the roughly 670-donor mean for N-insertions.

The PCR made use of 60 Vbeta and 13 Jbeta primers. Only in-frame clones appear in the TCRdb table, and some are missing; sequencing was by immunoSEQ multiplex PCR. The sample carries under 150,000 clones, approximately 75% recorded once. This sequence was found in a male donor in good health and CMV-seronegative. The J gene is TRBJ1-6, the V gene TRBV7-2; possible D gene TRBD1, 5 bases. The sample taken for sequencing was PBMCs. CDR3 DNA sequence: TGTGCCAGCAGTTTACAAACAGGACGCAATTCACCCCTCCACTTT. Its translation: CASSLQTGRNSPLHF.